Below are 5 T cell receptor beta chains sequenced from a single sample in a study of shared clonotypes between healthy human individuals (dated by TCRdb to the early 2020s). The library was made by the immunoSEQ multiplex PCR assay. TCRdb took this table from immuneACCESS and kept in-frame rearrangements with V and J called. Such tables lack part of the clones; where checked against another copy, unresolved V genes explain under half of the gap, and the rest is unexplained. The sample data list more than 500,000 clones, and around 96% of these were observed just once. The ten largest clones add up to about 0.06% of the sample. The sequenced sample consisted of naive CD4+ T cells sorted from blood. The cell subset or site tag for this specimen amounts to: CD45RA+ positively selected. These receptor sequences come from a woman younger than 45 in good health.

The chain has TRBV6-6 and TRBJ2-7, with D tentatively TRBD2 (7 bases). This CDR3 is built from 15 residues. Germline lookup yields CDR1 MNHNY and CDR2 SVGAGI (reference sequence). V lost 4 bases, J lost 0 bases, and 13 bases lay in between. CDR3: CASSSLGGDSYEQYF. The CDR3 nucleotides are TGTGCCAGCAGTTCCTTAGGGGGGGACTCCTACGAGCAGTACTTC.

V usage is TRBV19 and J usage is TRBJ1-2, with D perhaps matching TRBD1 (5 bases). The germline gives CDR1 LNHDA, CDR2 SQIVND (reference sequence). V was clipped by 6 bases and J by 6 bases, with 14 bases between them. The CDR3 contains 13 residues. The CDR3 sequence: CASSWQRGDGYTF. The CDR3 DNA is TGTGCCAGTAGCTGGCAAAGGGGAGATGGCTACACCTTC.

V and J are TRBV18 and TRBJ2-1; no firm D call. Germline CDR1 KGHSH, CDR2 LQKENI. The CDR3 contains 12 residues. V shed 3 bases and J shed 3 bases, with 3 bases lying between them. The CDR3 region has the DNA TGTGCCAGCTCACCTGACTACAATGAGCAGTTCTTC. Amino acids: CASSPDYNEQFF.

The V gene is TRBV4-1, the J gene TRBJ2-5, with TRBD2 matching 8 bases. The germline V gene encodes CDR1 MGHRA and CDR2 YSYEKL. The junction had 9 bases not matched to a gene; V was cut back by 2 bases and J by 7 bases. The CDR3 totals 15 residues. CDR3 nucleotide sequence: TGCGCCAGCAGCCAACCTATAGCGGGGAAGGGGACCCAGTACTTC. Its translation: CASSQPIAGKGTQYF.

CDR3 protein: CASRLDRGEKLFF. The CDR3 DNA reads as TGTGCCAGCCGACTCGACAGGGGCGAAAAACTGTTTTTT. V usage is TRBV13 and J usage is TRBJ1-4, with 8 bases aligning to TRBD1. Germline V gene data show CDR1 as PRHDT and CDR2 as FYEKMQ (reference sequence). The CDR3 is made up of 13 amino acids. The junction had 7 bases not matched to a gene; V was cut back by 8 bases and J by 8 bases.